These 31 T cell receptor beta chains were sequenced from one sample in a study of T-cell memory formation after mild COVID-19. TCRdb re-called the 5' RACE reads with MiXCR, one entry per CDR3 protein. In the table there are a few hundred thousand distinct CDR3 sequences, under 25% of which are singletons. Sequenced material: PBMCs or a T cell subset sorted from them (not recorded which). All receptors come from a man between 18 and 29 years old who had mild COVID-19 (a few samples of this study predate the infection). Cell type and time point are not known.

This clonotype was detected a few times. The chain has TRBV4-1 and TRBJ1-3; D not certain. The length of the CDR3 is 16 residues. V shed 0 bases and J shed 4 bases, with 13 bases lying between them. CDR1 MGHRA and CDR2 YSYEKL come from the germline V gene. DNA for the CDR3: TGCGCCAGCAGCCAAGAAGGGAGCGAGAGGGGAAACACCATATATTTT. This codes for CASSQEGSERGNTIYF.

The V and J genes are TRBV28 and TRBJ2-3; D is uncertain. V shed 6 bases and J shed 4 bases, with 8 bases lying between them. Germline CDR1 and CDR2: MDHEN and SYDVKM. The CDR3 spans 12 residues. The CDR3 DNA follows: TGTGCCAGCAGCCCCGTTCCAGATACGCAGTATTTT. It yields the protein CASSPVPDTQYF.

The chain employs TRBV6-2 or TRBV6-3 and TRBJ1-6, with 10 bases matching TRBD1. CDR3 size: 15 residues. From germline, CDR1 is MNHEY and CDR2 SVGEGT. Trimming took 6 bases from V and 8 from J; bases not matched to a gene: 7. This chain's CDR3 is CASRDRGRRDSPLHF. The DNA of the CDR3 is TGTGCCAGCAGGGACAGGGGGAGAAGGGATTCACCCCTCCACTTT.

This sequence joins TRBV3-1 and TRBJ2-3, with 9 positions matching TRBD2. The CDR3 runs 13 residues. V shed 9 bases and J 4 bases; nucleotides not matched to a gene: 5. CDR1 is LGHDT, CDR2 YNNKEL, per germline (reference sequence). The CDR3 region has the DNA TGTGCCAGACCAGCGGGGGGAGCAGATACGCAGTATTTT. The encoded protein is CARPAGGADTQYF.

This clonotype turned up a few times. V is TRBV6-1 and J is TRBJ1-1; possible D gene TRBD1, 5 bases. Germline CDR1 MNHNS, CDR2 SASEGT. V lost 4 bases and J lost 3, with 12 bases in between. The CDR3 extends over 14 amino acids. CDR3 in DNA: TGTGCCAGCAGTGGCCGGGGGGGGGACACTGAAGCTTTCTTT. This codes for CASSGRGGDTEAFF.

This clonotype was counted only a few times. The chain recombines TRBV15 with TRBJ2-4; 8 bases line up with TRBD1. V trimming: 3 bases; J trimming: 0 bases; junction bases outside the gene matches: 16. The germline V gene has CDR1 LNHNV and CDR2 YYDKDF (reference sequence). The CDR3 spans 20 residues. The CDR3 is CATSRGASGQGFLAKNIQYF. DNA for the CDR3: TGTGCCACCAGCAGGGGGGCGTCCGGACAGGGATTTCTAGCCAAAAACATTCAGTACTTC.

The chain employs TRBV5-1 and TRBJ1-3; D is unresolved. CDR1 and CDR2 (germline): SGHRS, YFSETQ. Trimming took off 3 bases at V and 4 bases at J, with 14 bases between the two ends. CDR3 length equals 15 residues. CDR3 residues: CASSWNSISGNTIYF. The CDR3 DNA sequence: TGCGCCAGCAGCTGGAACAGTATATCCGGAAACACCATATATTTT.

Ten or more counts support this clonotype. The chain joins TRBV7-2 to TRBJ2-7, with D unclear. V gave up 1 base and J gave up 1 base, with 2 bases separating them. The CDR3 consists of 12 residues. Germline assignment: CDR1 SGHTA and CDR2 FQGNSA. CDR3 loop: CASSLVSYEQYF. CDR3 sequence (DNA): TGTGCCAGCAGCTTAGTGTCCTACGAGCAGTACTTC.

This chain joins TRBV11-1 and TRBJ2-5, with 9 bases lining up with TRBD2. This CDR3 spans 16 amino acids. Per germline, CDR1 SGHAT and CDR2 FQDESV (reference sequence). V was clipped by 5 bases and J by 3 bases; unmatched bases: 10. The CDR3 reads CASSPGQSSGEETQYF. CDR3 DNA: TGTGCCAGCAGCCCCGGCCAATCTAGCGGGGAAGAGACCCAGTACTTC.

The rearrangement joins TRBV20-1 to TRBJ2-7; tentatively, D is TRBD2 (6 bases). V lost 6 bases and J 0 bases, leaving 15 bases between the germline ends. This CDR3 is built from 14 residues. CDR1 DFQATT and CDR2 SNEGSKA come from the germline V gene (reference sequence). The CDR3 nucleotides are TGCAGTGCCCCCCCGGGCGGGAACTCCTACGAGCAGTACTTC. This translates into CSAPPGGNSYEQYF.

This clonotype was detected once. The V gene is TRBV7-9, the J gene TRBJ1-5; D perhaps matches TRBD1 (5 bases). Trimming took 5 bases from V and 5 from J, leaving 16 bases between them. Germline CDR1 reads SEHNR; CDR2 reads FQNEAQ (reference sequence). The CDR3 sequence is 15 residues long. CDR3 region: CASSPGRMVDQPQHF. CDR3 DNA sequence: TGTGCCAGCAGCCCGGGACGGATGGTGGATCAGCCCCAGCATTTT.

The V gene is TRBV5-8, the J gene TRBJ2-7, with D unclear. The CDR3 has 12 residues. Trimming cost V 4 bases and J 2 bases, with 7 bases left between them. Germline V gene data show CDR1 as SGHTS and CDR2 as YDEGEE. The CDR3: CASSAPPYEQYV. The CDR3, as DNA: TGTGCCAGCAGCGCCCCGCCCTACGAGCAGTACGTC.

This clonotype appeared a few times. The V gene is TRBV4-3, the J gene TRBJ2-2; 7 bases are a match to TRBD2. This CDR3 contains 16 residues. CDR1 and CDR2 (germline): LGHNA, YSLEER. Trimming removed 0 bases from V and 1 base from J; junction bases left unmatched: 2. In DNA form, the CDR3 reads TGCGCCAGCAGCCAAGACGCTAGCGGGAACACCGGGGAGCTGTTTTTT. Translated, it gives CASSQDASGNTGELFF.

V gene TRBV4-1 combines with J gene TRBJ1-4, with 7 positions matching TRBD1. Per germline, CDR1 MGHRA and CDR2 YSYEKL. Unmatched junction bases numbered 6, after V lost 3 bases and J lost 5 bases. There are 15 residues in the CDR3. Here the CDR3 DNA reads TGCGCCAGCAGCCACACACAGGGGATAAATGAAAAACTGTTTTTT. Encoded protein: CASSHTQGINEKLFF.

The gene calls are TRBV6-5 and TRBJ1-2; 10 bases line up with TRBD1. CDR3 length: 17 amino acids. Germline trimming cut 2 bases from V and 7 bases from J; bases unmatched to any gene: 13. Germline loops: CDR1 MNHEY, CDR2 SVGAGI. CDR3 region: CASSYTRTGGGFGGYTF. The CDR3 region has the DNA TGTGCCAGCAGTTACACCCGGACAGGGGGAGGTTTCGGTGGCTACACCTTC.

The chain combines TRBV4-1 with TRBJ1-3; D is unclear. Germline V CDR1 and CDR2: MGHRA, YSYEKL. V shed 4 bases and J shed 0 bases, with 10 bases lying between them. The CDR3 length is 15 residues. Written as DNA, the CDR3 is TGCGCCAGCAGCCTAACAGCGAGCTCTGGAAACACCATATATTTT. Amino acids: CASSLTASSGNTIYF.

This clonotype was counted a few times. This chain connects TRBV28 to TRBJ2-7, with 9 bases fitting TRBD1. This CDR3 region has 14 residues. Germline V gene sequence: CDR1 MDHEN, CDR2 SYDVKM. The V gene end was trimmed by 5 bases and the J gene end by 7 bases; junction bases not matched to a gene: 9. CDR3 DNA sequence: TGTGCCAGCAGTAACAGGGGGCACGCGCAAGAGCAGTACGTC. Protein: CASSNRGHAQEQYV.

This chain joins TRBV12-3 or TRBV12-4 and TRBJ1-4; unclear D gene. This CDR3 contains 13 residues. V was pared by 8 bases and J by 8 bases, with 15 bases between. The chain's CDR3 is CASGEITKEKLFF. CDR3 sequence (DNA): TGTGCCAGCGGGGAAATAACAAAAGAAAAACTGTTTTTT.

This rearrangement joins TRBV4-2 to TRBJ2-7; D unclear. With 1 base removed from V and 1 base from J, the gap between germline ends came to 8 bases. The germline V gene encodes CDR1 LGHNA and CDR2 YNFKEQ. The CDR3 extends over 14 amino acids. The DNA for the CDR3 is TGTGCCAGCAGCCAAGCCGAGCTTTCCTACGAGCAGTACTTC. It is translated as CASSQAELSYEQYF.

Ten or more counts support this clonotype. The V call is TRBV5-1, the J call TRBJ2-5; D unresolved. The CDR3 has 13 amino acids. V lost 0 bases, J lost 5 bases, and 8 bases lay in between. Germline lookup yields CDR1 SGHRS and CDR2 YFSETQ. CDR3 loop: CASSLGVLETQYF. The DNA for the CDR3 is TGCGCCAGCAGCTTGGGGGTTCTGGAGACCCAGTACTTC.

The chain links TRBV12-3 or TRBV12-4 to TRBJ2-4; the D gene is possibly TRBD1 (5 bases). Trimming shortened V by 6 bases and J by 13 bases, and 13 bases separated the two germline ends. The CDR3 is made up of 11 amino acids. The CDR3 region has the DNA TGTGCCAGCAGCCCGCAGGGCCTACAGTACTTC. This encodes CASSPQGLQYF.

This chain connects TRBV7-2 to TRBJ2-3; tentatively, D is TRBD1 or TRBD2 (5 bases each). V was shortened by 5 bases and J by 7 bases, with 19 bases between the two germline ends. The CDR3 runs 15 residues. Germline V gives CDR1 SGHTA, CDR2 FQGNSA. Here the CDR3 reads CASSNSGDPRHTQYF. The DNA for the CDR3 is TGTGCCAGCAGCAACTCCGGGGACCCACGTCATACGCAGTATTTT.

The chain has TRBV4-2 and TRBJ2-3, with TRBD1 matching 7 bases. Germline trimming cut 3 bases from V and 4 bases from J; bases unmatched to any gene: 7. The CDR3 is 15 amino acids. Germline assignment: CDR1 LGHNA and CDR2 YNFKEQ. Here the CDR3 DNA reads TGTGCCAGCAGCCAGGCGACAGGGTACTCAGATACGCAGTATTTT. As protein: CASSQATGYSDTQYF.

This clonotype was observed a handful of times. CDR3 region: CASSRLLSSYNEQFF. In nucleotides, the CDR3 is TGTGCCAGCAGCCGACTCCTCAGCTCCTACAATGAGCAGTTCTTC. J is TRBJ2-1 and V is TRBV2, with D unresolved. The V end was cut by 6 bases, the J end by 0 bases, with 12 bases between. The CDR3 is 15 amino acids. Germline V CDR1 and CDR2: SNHLY, FYNNEI.

This clonotype was found a few times. V usage is TRBV12-3 or TRBV12-4 and J usage is TRBJ1-2; 9 bases match TRBD1. The CDR3 covers 14 residues. Trimming took 5 bases from V and 8 from J; bases not matched to a gene: 9. This CDR3 is CASSVGQGIEGYTF. CDR3 nucleotide sequence: TGTGCCAGCAGTGTGGGACAGGGAATCGAGGGCTACACCTTC.

This clonotype appeared a few times. The CDR3 DNA sequence: TGTGCCAGCATGGGCGAGGGCCGTGCCGGTAATCAGCCCCAGCATTTT. Translation gives CASMGEGRAGNQPQHF. This rearrangement joins TRBV2 to TRBJ1-5, with D unclear. Germline loops: CDR1 SNHLY, CDR2 FYNNEI. V gave up 7 bases and J gave up 4 bases, with 20 bases separating them. This CDR3 is built from 16 residues.

Note on this clonotype: An end of the junction differs from the germline gene, which may be a read error. The V call is TRBV20-1, the J call TRBJ2-1, with D perhaps matching TRBD1 (5 bases). CDR3 length: 14 amino acids. Per germline, CDR1 DFQATT and CDR2 SNEGSKA (reference sequence). CDR3 nucleotide sequence: TGCAATGCTTCTCGGACACGCGTATGGAATGAGCAGTTCTTC. Its protein is CNASRTRVWNEQFF.

The chain carries TRBV7-8 and TRBJ2-7; D gene uncertain. Per the germline V gene, CDR1 is SGHVS and CDR2 is FQNEAQ. The CDR3 runs to 13 residues. Trimming cost V 0 bases and J 7 bases, with 10 bases left between them. The CDR3 nucleotides are TGTGCCAGCAGCTTAGCGCGAGGCCGGGAGCAGTACGTC. Translation: CASSLARGREQYV.

The CDR3 sequence: CASSWGLMGSPEAFF. The CDR3 DNA is TGCGCCAGCAGCTGGGGATTGATGGGGAGCCCTGAAGCTTTCTTT. The chain couples TRBV5-1 to TRBJ1-1; D gene unclear. This CDR3 comprises 15 residues. Per germline, CDR1 SGHRS and CDR2 YFSETQ. The V end lost 3 bases, the J end lost 6 bases, and 18 bases lay between the germline ends.

This clonotype was counted between two and nine times. This chain links TRBV7-3 with TRBJ2-1; 9 bases are shared with TRBD2. J lost 4 bases, V lost 2 bases, and 3 bases had no gene match. In germline, CDR1 is SGHTA, CDR2 FQGTGA. There are 15 residues in the CDR3. CDR3 DNA: TGTGCCAGCAGCTTATTAGCGGGGGAATACAATGAGCAGTTCTTC. Its protein is CASSLLAGEYNEQFF.

This chain connects TRBV27 to TRBJ2-3; D unresolved. The CDR3 is 16 amino acids. Germline CDR1 and CDR2: MNHEY and SMNVEV (reference sequence). Between the trimmed V and J ends, which lost 2 bases and 0 bases, there was a span of 12 bases. CDR3 region: CASSLMAARSTDTQYF. The CDR3 nucleotides read TGTGCCAGCAGTTTAATGGCGGCAAGGAGCACAGATACGCAGTATTTT.